Here is one TCR beta chain with its context. The sample is drawn from a study of blood T cell repertoires in COVID-19. V shed 4 bases and J shed 2 bases, with 4 bases lying between them. The CDR3 contains 12 residues. Germline V gene sequence: CDR1 SGHTA, CDR2 FQGTGA. As handled by the study authors: The authors estimated nucleated cell counts from reference gene primer amplification. The repertoire was sequenced with immunoSEQ multiplex PCR; TCRdb's copy has only in-frame clones and lacks some. For V, J and clone size, that table is used; D and trimming come from the DNA. The table has roughly 220,000 clones, just over 85% seen once; the top ten hold roughly 14%.

The chain couples TRBV7-3 to TRBJ2-3; D is undetermined. This TCR derives from a woman aged 45-65 years with acute COVID-19. Sequencing was performed on PBMCs or T cells enriched from blood (not recorded which). CDR3: CASSSNTDTQYF. In DNA form, the CDR3 reads TGTGCCAGCAGCTCAAACACAGATACGCAGTATTTT.